This entry is about one TCR beta chain. Its antigen is currently not known. Per-nucleotide qualities are absent, and no much larger clonotype sits a single base away. Other DNA sequences in this specimen translate into the identical CDR3. This specimen belongs to a study of blood T cell repertoires in COVID-19 (dated by TCRdb to about 2020). With respect to the entire study: Collaborator samples came from the United States, Italy and Spain and covered acute and convalescent phases of COVID-19. The material from the prospective study consisted of cDNA or gDNA derived from T cells, B-cell-depleted T cells, or PBMCs. The dataset comprised deeply sampled blood TCRbeta repertoires from subjects exposed to, actively infected with, or recovered from COVID-19. The repertoires were released in a freely available public database intended as a resource for research on the immune response to SARS-CoV-2. Samples came from the ongoing ImmuneRACE study (first 160 participants) plus 1,254 subjects from 6 global collaborators. A de-identified subject ID, COVID-19 status, age in years and sex were almost always included in the sample metadata. Where available, HLA class I and class II types were taken from metadata supplied by the sample provider and were not determined by assay-based typing.

Participants in the prospective study were enrolled through a virtual design, were aged about 18 to 100 years, and lived in 24 United States geographic areas. In the prospective study, participants were assigned to cohorts based on the clinical history participants reported in a screening survey and a study questionnaire. For ImmuneRACE Cohort 3, a participant was defined as recovered based on two consecutive negative NP/OP PCR tests, clearance by a healthcare professional, or resolution of symptoms. Each participant in the prospective study had whole blood, serum and a nasopharyngeal or oropharyngeal swab collected by mobile phlebotomists. Over an approximately 2-month period, participants in the prospective study had the option of providing additional blood draws and questionnaires. Blood samples from the prospective study were shipped frozen or at room temperature prior to DNA extraction. Here V drops 5 bases and J drops 2 bases, and the junction holds 8 bases not matched to any gene. According to the germline V gene, CDR1 reads SGHTA and CDR2 reads FQGNSA. From cysteine to phenylalanine, the CDR3 is 15 amino acids long. Only the CDR3 part of the read is kept: 45 bases, read in frame from the first base.

TCRbeta CDR3 regions were amplified from genomic DNA using the immunoSEQ Assay, a bias-controlled multiplex PCR. In the source study's methods: Within the assay, amplification of reference gene primers was used to estimate how many nucleated cells each sample contained. Sequence reads were collapsed and filtered to measure the absolute abundance of every unique TCRbeta CDR3 rearrangement. For each sample, productive Simpson clonality was calculated by taking the square root of Simpson's diversity index across productive rearrangements. The source is immuneACCESS, and TCRdb retained only in-frame sequences with V and J called. Part of the clones is not carried over; for the studies checked, unresolved V genes explain less than half of this, and the remainder is unexplained. V and J calls and clone size are as listed in that table; D and trimming were resolved from the DNA. Present in this sample are 350,000 to 400,000 clones, approximately 84% of which were seen just once. Almost 3% of the sample is in the top ten clones.

Beyond this particular receptor, the publication reports: The amount of clinical and demographic metadata varied by source and participant and was provided uncurated.

The TCR was taken from a woman aged 25 to 39 who had recovered from COVID-19. Recombination joined TRBV7-2 with TRBJ1-1; 7 junctional bases match TRBD1. The specimen sequenced was PBMCs or T cells enriched from blood (not recorded which). The sequenced DNA: TGTGCCAGCAGCCCCAGACAGGGCCTTAACACTGAAGCTTTCTTT. It translates to CASSPRQGLNTEAFF.